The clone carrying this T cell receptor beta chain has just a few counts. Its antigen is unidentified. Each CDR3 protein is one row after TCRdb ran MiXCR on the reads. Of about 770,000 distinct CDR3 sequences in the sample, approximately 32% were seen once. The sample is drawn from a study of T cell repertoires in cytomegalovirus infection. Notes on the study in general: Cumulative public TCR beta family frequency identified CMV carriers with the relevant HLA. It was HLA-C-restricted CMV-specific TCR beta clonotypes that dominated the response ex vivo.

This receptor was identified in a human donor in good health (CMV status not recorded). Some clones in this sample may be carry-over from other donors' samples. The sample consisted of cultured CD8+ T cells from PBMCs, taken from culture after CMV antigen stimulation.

CDR3 sequence reads: CASSPTLPGQGAYNEQFF. In nucleotides, the CDR3 is TGTGCCAGCAGCCCAACCTTACCGGGACAGGGGGCCTACAATGAGCAGTTCTTC. The chain combines TRBV6-2 or TRBV6-3 with TRBJ2-1; TRBD1 agrees at 11 bases. The trim removed 6 bases at V and 2 bases at J, leaving 12 bases unmatched. Per germline, CDR1 MNHEY and CDR2 SVGEGT. The CDR3 is 18 residues long.